The 30 T cell receptor beta chains below come from one sample, sequenced in a study of post-analysis software for immune sequencing data. Study-wide findings and caveats: Patients used about 5 TRBV segments, including TRBV5-6, TRBV5-1 and TRBV20-1, more often than controls.

These TCRs' antigens remain unknown. Prepared libraries of TCR beta cDNA carried unique molecular identifiers. From the PCR reads, TCRdb called clonotypes with MiXCR, one entry per CDR3 protein. The sample carries some 690,000 distinct CDR3 sequences, around 60% recorded once. Sequenced sample: blood. The receptor source for this set is a girl aged 2-10 years with multiple sclerosis.

CDR3 protein: CASSSYRGLAGGSYEQYF. DNA for the CDR3: TGTGCCAGCAGCTCGTACCGCGGACTAGCGGGGGGCTCCTACGAGCAGTACTTC. The chain couples TRBV7-9 to TRBJ2-7, with 14 bases identical to TRBD2. V was clipped by 4 bases and J by 0 bases; unmatched bases: 8. The CDR3 length is 18 residues. Per germline, CDR1 SEHNR and CDR2 FQNEAQ (reference sequence).

The chain combines TRBV20-1 with TRBJ2-3; possibly TRBD1 for D (7 bases). The germline V gene encodes CDR1 DFQATT and CDR2 SNEGSKA (reference sequence). Between the trimmed V and J ends, which lost 3 bases and 3 bases, there was a span of 16 bases. CDR3 length: 15 residues. CDR3 nucleotides: TGCAGTGCTAGCCCCCAGGGGGGCCCTACAGATACGCAGTATTTT. Amino acid sequence: CSASPQGGPTDTQYF.

This chain joins TRBV20-1 and TRBJ1-5; 8 bases are shared with TRBD1. The germline CDR1 and CDR2 sequences are DFQATT and SNEGSKA (reference sequence). This CDR3 is 18 amino acids long. The ends lost 4 bases at V and 1 base at J; junction bases unmatched: 15. DNA for the CDR3: TGCAGTGCTACGAGCTCCTTTGGACAGGGTTGGAGCAATCAGCCCCAGCATTTT. Translation: CSATSSFGQGWSNQPQHF.

The chain joins TRBV12-3 or TRBV12-4 to TRBJ1-2; a possible D gene is TRBD1 (5 bases). V was clipped by 3 bases and J by 2 bases, with 10 bases between them. The CDR3 is made up of 14 amino acids. CDR3 sequence (DNA): TGTGCCAGCAGTTTCCCAGACAGAAACTATGGCTACACCTTC. Translating it yields CASSFPDRNYGYTF.

This clonotype was seen only a few times. The chain couples TRBV7-9 to TRBJ2-1; 10 bases are shared with TRBD1. Unmatched junction bases numbered 7, after V lost 4 bases and J lost 4 bases. CDR3 length equals 16 residues. CDR1 is SEHNR, CDR2 FQNEAQ, per germline (reference sequence). The CDR3 nucleotides read TGTGCCAGCAGCTCAGTACCGGGACAGGGGTACAATGAGCAGTTCTTC. Translating it yields CASSSVPGQGYNEQFF. The variable domain in full, completed from reference TRBV7-9 and TRBJ2-1, reads DTGVSQNPRHKITKRGQNVTFRCDPISEHNRLYWYRQTLGQGPEFLTYFQNEAQLEKSRLLSDRFSAERPKGSFSTLEIQRTEQGDSAMYLCASSSVPGQGYNEQFFGPGTRLTVL.

A few counts support this clonotype. This chain links TRBV4-1 with TRBJ1-5; D not resolved. Germline CDR1 MGHRA, CDR2 YSYEKL. The CDR3 sequence is 14 residues long. V was shortened by 0 bases and J by 5 bases, with 8 bases between the two germline ends. The CDR3 region is CASSQDKLDQPQHF. The CDR3 bases are TGCGCCAGCAGCCAAGATAAGTTAGATCAGCCCCAGCATTTT.

CDR3 loop: CSVAQGAETQYF. In DNA form, the CDR3 reads TGCAGCGTTGCGCAGGGGGCGGAGACCCAGTACTTC. The V call is TRBV29-1, the J call TRBJ2-5; 8 nucleotides agree with TRBD1. The CDR3 sequence is 12 residues long. Germline trimming cut 4 bases from V and 5 bases from J; bases unmatched to any gene: 3. Germline lookup yields CDR1 SQVTM and CDR2 ANQGSEA.

This clonotype was seen a handful of times. The chain carries TRBV7-3 and TRBJ2-3, with TRBD1 matching over 7 bases. CDR3 length: 16 amino acids. CDR1 and CDR2 (germline): SGHTA, FQGTGA. After removal of 5 bases from V and 4 bases from J, the junction contained 12 bases not matched to a gene. The CDR3 sequence is CASSRTGRSLPDTQYF. The CDR3, as DNA: TGTGCCAGCAGCCGGACAGGCAGATCCTTACCAGATACGCAGTATTTT.

This rearrangement joins TRBV19 to TRBJ2-7; 8 bases match TRBD2. CDR1 is LNHDA, CDR2 SQIVND, per germline (reference sequence). The trim removed 4 bases at V and 1 base at J, leaving 3 bases unmatched. The CDR3 totals 14 residues. The CDR3 is CASSTASGSYEQYF. The CDR3 region has the DNA TGTGCCAGTAGTACAGCTAGCGGGTCCTACGAGCAGTACTTC.

The count of this clonotype is one. The chain is built from TRBV7-9 and TRBJ2-3, with D unclear. The CDR3 is 13 amino acids. Per germline, CDR1 SEHNR and CDR2 FQNEAQ (reference sequence). Trimming shortened V by 0 bases and J by 7 bases, and 8 bases separated the two germline ends. The CDR3 here is CASSLAVGYTQYF. DNA of the CDR3: TGTGCCAGCAGCTTAGCAGTAGGATATACGCAGTATTTT.

This clonotype was observed a few times. V and J are TRBV24-1 and TRBJ2-3, with a tentative D call TRBD2 (5 bases). The V gene lost 1 base and the J gene lost 2 bases, with 6 bases spanning the gap. The CDR3 runs to 14 residues. Germline CDR1 is KGHDR and CDR2 is SFDVKD. CDR3 residues: CATSDLAATDTQYF. In DNA form, the CDR3 reads TGTGCCACCAGTGATTTAGCGGCCACAGATACGCAGTATTTT.

This clonotype was seen just once. The chain uses TRBV28 and TRBJ2-1, with D unclear. The V gene lost 3 bases and the J gene lost 0 bases, with 9 bases spanning the gap. Per germline, CDR1 MDHEN and CDR2 SYDVKM. This CDR3 has 15 residues. CDR3 in amino acids: CASSLSQRSYNEQFF. CDR3 bases: TGTGCCAGCAGTTTGAGTCAGCGCTCCTACAATGAGCAGTTCTTC.

This clonotype has a handful of counts. The chain uses TRBV18 and TRBJ1-2; 11 bases align to TRBD1. The germline V gene encodes CDR1 KGHSH and CDR2 LQKENI. The CDR3 covers 15 residues. The V segment lost 2 bases and the J segment 6 bases; nucleotides outside the gene matches: 5. This CDR3 reads CASSPTGTGGHGYTF. The CDR3 region has the DNA TGTGCCAGCTCACCAACCGGGACAGGGGGTCATGGCTACACCTTC.

The chain is built from TRBV20-1 and TRBJ2-1; tentative D call: TRBD2 (6 bases). The CDR3 spans 15 residues. The germline V gene has CDR1 DFQATT and CDR2 SNEGSKA (reference sequence). V was clipped by 3 bases and J by 9 bases, with 21 bases between them. The CDR3 region is CSARWLARSAIEQFF. The CDR3, as DNA: TGCAGTGCTAGGTGGCTAGCGAGGAGCGCAATTGAGCAGTTCTTC.

The V call is TRBV27, the J call TRBJ2-1; 8 positions agree with TRBD1. CDR3 length: 17 amino acids. Germline assignment: CDR1 MNHEY and CDR2 SMNVEV (reference sequence). V lost 2 bases to trimming and J lost 4 bases; unmatched junction nucleotides: 10. This CDR3 reads CASSLHPGQDLYNEQFF. DNA for the CDR3: TGTGCCAGCAGTTTACACCCGGGACAGGACTTATACAATGAGCAGTTCTTC.

The rearrangement links TRBV5-1 to TRBJ2-3; D might be TRBD2 (6 bases). The CDR3 covers 15 residues. V gave up 4 bases and J gave up 2 bases, with 14 bases separating them. Looked up from germline, CDR1 is SGHRS and CDR2 is YFSETQ. The CDR3 here is CASSVGGTPTDTQYF. CDR3 DNA: TGCGCCAGCAGCGTCGGGGGAACCCCCACAGATACGCAGTATTTT.

This clonotype has a handful of counts. This chain connects TRBV25-1 to TRBJ1-5; a weak D match, TRBD1 (5 bases). Germline V gene sequence: CDR1 MGHDK, CDR2 SYGVNS. There are 13 residues in the CDR3. Trimming left V 3 bases short and J 8 bases short, with 11 bases between. CDR3 amino acids: CASSEAGLEPQHF. The DNA of the CDR3 is TGTGCCAGCAGTGAGGCGGGGCTGGAGCCCCAGCATTTT.

This clonotype was seen a few times. The rearrangement uses TRBV7-2 and TRBJ1-6; tentatively, D is TRBD1 (6 bases). The V and J ends lost 0 bases and 8 bases respectively, with 8 bases between them. Germline lookup yields CDR1 SGHTA and CDR2 FQGNSA. The CDR3 length is 14 residues. In nucleotides, the CDR3 is TGTGCCAGCAGCTTAGCCAGGACAGATTCACCCCTCCACTTT. Translation gives CASSLARTDSPLHF.

This clonotype was seen more than once but under ten times. The chain carries TRBV6-1 and TRBJ1-2; 7 bases line up with TRBD1. Per the germline V gene, CDR1 is MNHNS and CDR2 is SASEGT. CDR3 length equals 15 residues. Unmatched junction bases numbered 7, after V lost 3 bases and J lost 3 bases. The CDR3 region is CASSDMTGPHYGYTF. The CDR3 DNA reads TGTGCCAGCAGTGATATGACAGGGCCCCACTATGGCTACACCTTC.

This clonotype has just a few counts. Mismatch with germline at one junction end may stem from a read error. The V and J genes are TRBV5-1 and TRBJ2-7; D gene unclear. CDR1 is SGHRS and CDR2 is YFSETQ in the germline V gene. There are 13 residues in the CDR3. The CDR3 DNA sequence: TGTGCCAGCAGTCTGGACCCATTATACGAGCAGTACTTC. Its protein product is CASSLDPLYEQYF. Complete variable domain (other parts from reference TRBV5-1 and TRBJ2-7): KAGVTQTPRYLIKTRGQQVTLSCSPISGHRSVSWYQQTPGQGLQFLFEYFSETQRNKGNFPGRFSGRQFSNSRSEMNVSTLELGDSALYLCASSLDPLYEQYFGPGTRLTVT.

The CDR3 nucleotides read TGTGCCAGCTCATCACTCGCGGCTAGCGGGAGTGGTAATGAGCAGTTCTTC. Protein sequence: CASSSLAASGSGNEQFF. This rearrangement joins TRBV18 to TRBJ2-1; 10 bases match TRBD2. Trimming took 5 bases from V and 7 from J; bases not matched to a gene: 14. The V gene's germline CDR1 is KGHSH and CDR2 LQKENI. The CDR3 consists of 17 residues.

This chain links TRBV12-3 or TRBV12-4 with TRBJ1-1, with TRBD1 as a possible D gene (5 bases). V lost 6 bases to trimming and J lost 4 bases, with 9 bases between them. CDR3 size: 12 residues. The CDR3 coding sequence is TGTGCCAGCAGCGGGACCACCACTGAAGCTTTCTTT. Protein product: CASSGTTTEAFF.

This clonotype was counted only a few times. The chain recombines TRBV12-3 or TRBV12-4 with TRBJ2-5, with TRBD1 as a possible D gene (7 bases). This CDR3 comprises 14 residues. The germline V and J ends were trimmed by 6 bases and 3 bases, with 14 bases remaining between them. CDR3 protein: CASRAGQTKETQYF. The DNA for the CDR3 is TGTGCCAGCAGGGCGGGACAGACTAAAGAGACCCAGTACTTC.

The chain couples TRBV4-2 to TRBJ2-5; D is tentatively TRBD1 or TRBD2 (9 bases each). V was shortened by 0 bases and J by 5 bases, with 19 bases between the two germline ends. Per the germline V gene, CDR1 is LGHNA and CDR2 is YNFKEQ. This CDR3 is built from 17 residues. This CDR3 reads CASSQDQSGGTGETQYF. CDR3 nucleotide sequence: TGTGCCAGCAGCCAAGATCAGAGCGGGGGGACAGGGGAGACCCAGTACTTC.

This rearrangement joins TRBV7-2 to TRBJ2-3; TRBD1 matches at 12 bases. V lost 5 bases to trimming and J lost 8 bases; unmatched junction nucleotides: 11. Germline values: CDR1 SGHTA, CDR2 FQGNSA. The CDR3 has 16 amino acids. CDR3 residues: CASSRSRDRGLGTQYF. As DNA, the CDR3 is TGTGCCAGCAGCCGCAGTAGGGACAGGGGGCTTGGTACGCAGTATTTT.

This clonotype was recorded only once. The chain uses TRBV14 and TRBJ2-1; D uncertain. Germline-derived CDR1 and CDR2 are SGHDN and FVKESK. V was cut by 1 base and J by 7 bases, with 14 bases left in between. The CDR3 length is 15 residues. The CDR3 loop is CASSQAAISGNEQFF. The CDR3 DNA reads as TGTGCCAGCAGCCAAGCGGCTATCTCGGGTAATGAGCAGTTCTTC.

The sample holds one count of this clonotype. CDR3 sequence (DNA): TGCAGTGCTAGATATGAGGGGGCAGGGTATGGCTACACCTTC. Translating gives CSARYEGAGYGYTF. The J gene is TRBJ1-2, the V gene TRBV20-1, with 7 positions matching TRBD1. The J segment lost 5 bases and the V segment lost 2 bases, leaving 8 bases of the junction unmatched. The germline V gene encodes CDR1 DFQATT and CDR2 SNEGSKA (reference sequence). The CDR3 has 14 amino acids.

J is TRBJ1-5 and V is TRBV5-6, with a tentative D call TRBD1 (5 bases). This CDR3 has 17 amino acids. V lost 0 bases, J lost 2 bases, and 15 bases lay in between. The germline V gene encodes CDR1 SGHDT and CDR2 YYEEEE. This CDR3 reads CASSLATGTRGNQPQHF. CDR3 DNA sequence: TGTGCCAGCAGCTTGGCAACGGGGACTAGAGGCAATCAGCCCCAGCATTTT.

The gene calls are TRBV10-3 and TRBJ2-1; TRBD1 matches 12 bases. The CDR3 sequence is 15 residues long. J lost 7 bases, V lost 6 bases, and 7 bases had no gene match. CDR1 and CDR2 from the germline V gene are ENHRY and SYGVKD. This CDR3 reads CAISDMGQGANEQFF. DNA of the CDR3: TGTGCCATCAGCGATATGGGACAGGGGGCAAATGAGCAGTTCTTC.

This clonotype was seen only a few times. The rearrangement links TRBV12-5 to TRBJ2-4; 7 bases match TRBD1. Trimming removed 5 bases from V and 13 bases from J; junction bases left unmatched: 14. The CDR3 length is 14 residues. The germline V gene has CDR1 LGHNT and CDR2 FRNRAP. CDR3: CASGLTGDPSEQYF. DNA for the CDR3: TGTGCTAGTGGTCTAACAGGGGACCCAAGTGAGCAGTACTTC.